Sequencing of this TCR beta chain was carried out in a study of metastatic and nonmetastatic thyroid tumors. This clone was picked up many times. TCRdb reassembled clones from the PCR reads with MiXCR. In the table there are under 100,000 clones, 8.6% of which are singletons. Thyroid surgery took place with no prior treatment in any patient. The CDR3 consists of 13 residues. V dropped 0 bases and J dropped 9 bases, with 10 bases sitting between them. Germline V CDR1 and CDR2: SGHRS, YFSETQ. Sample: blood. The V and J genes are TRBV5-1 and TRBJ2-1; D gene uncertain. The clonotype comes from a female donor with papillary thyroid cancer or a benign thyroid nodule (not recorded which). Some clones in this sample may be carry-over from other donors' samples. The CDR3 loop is CASSLAPRSEQFF. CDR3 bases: TGCGCCAGCAGCTTGGCCCCCCGGAGTGAGCAGTTCTTC.